The 12 T cell receptor beta chains reported below all come from one sample, sequenced in a study of blood T cell repertoires in COVID-19. Sequenced by immunoSEQ multiplex PCR; TCRdb stores in-frame clones only, minus some. This sample carries hundreds of thousands of clones, around 80% of them seen once, and the ten largest clones take approximately 1.9%. The source material was peripheral blood. Every receptor here comes from a woman of 80 years or more with acute or convalescent COVID-19.

This chain joins TRBV4-2 and TRBJ2-1; D is undetermined. Trimming removed 3 bases at V and 9 bases at J, with 6 bases between. The germline gives CDR1 LGHNA, CDR2 YNFKEQ. The CDR3 contains 11 residues. Here the CDR3 reads CASSHGGEQFF. The CDR3 nucleotides read TGTGCCAGCAGCCATGGCGGTGAGCAGTTCTTC.

V is TRBV5-1 and J is TRBJ2-7; 12 nucleotides agree with TRBD1. The V segment lost 6 bases and the J segment 7 bases; nucleotides outside the gene matches: 17. The germline gives CDR1 SGHRS, CDR2 YFSETQ. This CDR3 spans 17 amino acids. The CDR3 DNA follows: TGCGCCAGCAACTTAAATTTGGGGGGACAGGGGGCGGAAGAGCAGTACTTC. Translated: CASNLNLGGQGAEEQYF.

The chain carries TRBV5-8 and TRBJ2-7, with TRBD2 matching 8 bases. The germline V gene encodes CDR1 SGHTS and CDR2 YDEGEE. V shed 0 bases and J 5 bases; nucleotides not matched to a gene: 7. This CDR3 spans 15 amino acids. The CDR3 DNA sequence: TGTGCCAGCAGCTTGGGCCAGCGGGAGTCCAACGAGCAGTACTTC. This sequence encodes CASSLGQRESNEQYF.

The gene calls are TRBV14 and TRBJ1-2; D possibly corresponds to TRBD1 (5 bases). The germline CDR1 and CDR2 sequences are SGHDN and FVKESK. CDR3 size: 15 residues. V was clipped by 1 base and J by 4 bases, with 13 bases between them. The CDR3 loop reads CASSQGDRGTYGYTF. The CDR3, as DNA: TGTGCCAGCAGCCAAGGGGATCGGGGGACCTATGGCTACACCTTC.

This chain uses TRBV7-3 with TRBJ2-1; D might be TRBD2 (5 bases). Trimming removed 2 bases from V and 2 bases from J, with 7 bases in between. Looked up from germline, CDR1 is SGHTA and CDR2 is FQGTGA. The length of the CDR3 is 14 residues. CDR3 nucleotide sequence: TGTGCCAGCAGCTTAGCGGGTGCCTACAATGAGCAGTTCTTC. The encoded protein is CASSLAGAYNEQFF.

The chain recombines TRBV7-3 with TRBJ2-2; 7 bases fit TRBD2. CDR1 and CDR2 from the germline V gene are SGHTA and FQGTGA. CDR3 size: 16 residues. The V segment lost 5 bases and the J segment 1 base; nucleotides outside the gene matches: 7. CDR3 sequence reads: CASSPGKRENTGELFF. The CDR3 DNA is TGTGCCAGCAGCCCGGGGAAGCGGGAGAACACCGGGGAGCTGTTTTTT.

This clone was seen more than once but under ten times. The chain recombines TRBV19 with TRBJ1-2, with 7 bases matching TRBD1. With 5 bases clipped from V and 3 bases from J, the junction kept 12 bases outside the gene matches. The CDR3 length is 16 residues. Looked up from germline, CDR1 is LNHDA and CDR2 is SQIVND (reference sequence). CDR3 nucleotides: TGTGCCAGTAGTTCCCTACAGGGGCAGGGTGACTATGGCTACACCTTC. Translation gives CASSSLQGQGDYGYTF.

The chain employs TRBV6-5 and TRBJ1-2, with D tentatively TRBD1 (5 bases). Germline CDR1 and CDR2: MNHEY and SVGAGI. V was clipped by 2 bases and J by 0 bases, with 7 bases between them. This CDR3 has 14 residues. The CDR3 sequence is CASSYDRTNYGYTF. The DNA for the CDR3 is TGTGCCAGCAGTTACGACAGAACTAACTATGGCTACACCTTC.

Only a few counts were recorded for this clone. The chain combines TRBV2 with TRBJ2-1, with D unresolved. V was clipped by 4 bases and J by 7 bases, with 2 bases between them. The length of the CDR3 is 10 residues. Germline loops: CDR1 SNHLY, CDR2 FYNNEI. CDR3 nucleotide sequence: TGTGCCAGCAGTGTAAATGAGCAGTTCTTC. It specifies CASSVNEQFF.

This clone has a single count. The chain joins TRBV5-6 to TRBJ2-5, with 11 bases identical to TRBD2. The CDR3 is 17 residues long. Looked up from germline, CDR1 is SGHDT and CDR2 is YYEEEE. V dropped 0 bases and J dropped 3; count of bases not matched to a gene: 7. This CDR3 reads CASSLEGTSGLEETQYF. CDR3 DNA sequence: TGTGCCAGCAGCTTGGAAGGGACTAGCGGTTTGGAAGAGACCCAGTACTTC.

The rearrangement uses TRBV30 and TRBJ1-1; 7 bases agree with TRBD1. Losses at the gene ends were 2 bases for V and 4 bases for J; bases not matched to a gene: 7. Germline V CDR1 and CDR2: GTSNPN, SVGIG (reference sequence). The CDR3 contains 14 residues. The CDR3 DNA sequence: TGTGCCTGGAGTTCAGGGGGAGGCGGCACTGAAGCTTTCTTT. This codes for CAWSSGGGGTEAFF.

This clone has more than one count but fewer than ten. V gene TRBV15 combines with J gene TRBJ2-1; D gene unclear. The CDR3 loop spans 14 amino acids. The V gene lost 4 bases and the J gene lost 0 bases, with 7 bases spanning the gap. Germline V gene data show CDR1 as LNHNV and CDR2 as YYDKDF (reference sequence). The CDR3 reads CATSMRGSYNEQFF. CDR3 DNA sequence: TGTGCCACCAGCATGCGTGGCTCCTACAATGAGCAGTTCTTC.